This T cell receptor (beta chain) was retrieved from a study of blood T cell repertoires in COVID-19. Background on the study: Some COVID-19 samples were acute and others convalescent; all came from the United States, Italy and Spain. From T cells, B-cell-depleted T cells, or PBMCs came the material, which was cDNA or gDNA.

Authors' data handling: Reference gene primer amplification yielded estimated nucleated cell counts. Clones were sequenced by immunoSEQ multiplex PCR, and TCRdb holds only the in-frame ones, with some missing. The DNA gave D and trimming, while V, J and clone size come from that table. The repertoire holds about 84,000 clones, with 65% to 90% as singletons. This CDR3 has 16 residues. V shed 6 bases and J 4 bases; nucleotides not matched to a gene: 8. Germline V CDR1 and CDR2: MDHEN, SYDVKM. The sequence derives from an elderly man with active or convalescent COVID-19. J is TRBJ2-5 and V is TRBV28; 13 positions match TRBD2. The sequencing sample was made of peripheral blood. CDR3 region: CASRPGLAGVRETQYF. The CDR3 DNA reads as TGTGCCAGCAGACCAGGACTAGCGGGAGTTCGAGAGACCCAGTACTTC.